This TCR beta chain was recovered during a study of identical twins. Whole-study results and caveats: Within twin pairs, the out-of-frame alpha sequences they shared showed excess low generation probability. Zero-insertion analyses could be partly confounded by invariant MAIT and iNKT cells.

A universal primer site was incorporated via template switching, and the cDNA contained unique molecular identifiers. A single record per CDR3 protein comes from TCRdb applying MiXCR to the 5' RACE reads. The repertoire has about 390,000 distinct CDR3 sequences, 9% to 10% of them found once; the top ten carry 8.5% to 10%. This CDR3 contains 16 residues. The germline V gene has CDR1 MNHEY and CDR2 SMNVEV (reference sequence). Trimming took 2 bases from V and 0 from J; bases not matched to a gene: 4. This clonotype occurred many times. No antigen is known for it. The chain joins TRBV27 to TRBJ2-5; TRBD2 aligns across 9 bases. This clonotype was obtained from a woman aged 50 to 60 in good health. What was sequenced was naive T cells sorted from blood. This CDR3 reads CASSLKPSGDQETQYF. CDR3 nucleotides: TGTGCCAGCAGTTTAAAGCCTAGCGGGGACCAAGAGACCCAGTACTTC.